The entry below gives a single TCR beta chain sequence along with its context. Its antigen remains unidentified. The data were obtained in a study of STAT5B mutations in CD4+ large granular lymphocyte leukemia. Broader study findings: Patient CD4-sorted repertoires looked more clonal than healthy CD4+ repertoires, even without putative leukemic clones. 8/27 top patient clones versus 2/35 control clones were TRBV06-family.

V trimming: 3 bases; J trimming: 0 bases; junction bases outside the gene matches: 9. In germline, CDR1 is SGDLS, CDR2 YYNGEE. CDR3 size: 18 residues. The table came from immunoSEQ multiplex PCR; TCRdb's copy has only in-frame clones and leaves some out. The sample includes some 41,000 clones, roughly 76% of them seen just once. The sample consisted of CD4+ T cells from blood buffy coats. This rearrangement joins TRBV9 to TRBJ2-6; 7 bases align to TRBD2. The source is a human donor in good health. Here the CDR3 reads CASSGGLGLTSGANVLTF. Here the CDR3 DNA reads TGTGCCAGCAGCGGTGGACTAGGCCTCACCTCTGGGGCCAACGTCCTGACTTTC.